This T cell receptor beta chain was sequenced during a study of T cell changes during pregnancy in multiple sclerosis. The CDR3 runs to 14 residues. Germline CDR1 reads SGHRS; CDR2 reads YFSETQ. V dropped 4 bases and J dropped 6; count of bases not matched to a gene: 5. The repertoire was sequenced with immunoSEQ multiplex PCR; TCRdb's copy has only in-frame clones and lacks some. Seen here are fewer than 70,000 clones, 94% observed once, and the top ten hold around 3.2%. The sequencing used CD8+ T cells from peripheral blood mononuclear cells, collected in the third trimester of pregnancy. This chain uses TRBV5-1 with TRBJ1-2, with 11 bases identical to TRBD1. The clonotype was recovered from a female donor with multiple sclerosis, enrolled in a pregnancy study. For the CDR3, the DNA is TGCGCCAGCAGCCCCGGGACAGGGGGTGATGGCTACACCTTC. Residues: CASSPGTGGDGYTF. The complete variable domain, with remaining parts taken from reference TRBV5-1 and TRBJ1-2, reads KAGVTQTPRYLIKTRGQQVTLSCSPISGHRSVSWYQQTPGQGLQFLFEYFSETQRNKGNFPGRFSGRQFSNSRSEMNVSTLELGDSALYLCASSPGTGGDGYTFGSGTRLTVV.